The sample holds many counts of the clone carrying this T cell receptor beta chain. TCRdb fed the reads into MiXCR, producing one record per CDR3 protein. The sample contains about 240,000 distinct CDR3 sequences, roughly an eighth of which appear only once. The data derive from a study of T cell repertoires in cytomegalovirus infection. The CDR3 consists of 15 residues. From germline, CDR1 is SGHDT and CDR2 YYEEEE. V was clipped by 4 bases and J by 7 bases, with 18 bases between them. This TCR was recovered from a human donor in good health (CMV status not recorded). Some clones in this sample may be carry-over from other donors' samples. V and J are TRBV5-6 and TRBJ2-1; D is perhaps TRBD2 (5 bases). The specimen sequenced was PBMCs. The CDR3 loop is CASSPGSLGSNEQFF. Written as DNA, the CDR3 is TGTGCCAGCAGCCCTGGGTCCCTTGGGAGTAATGAGCAGTTCTTC. Filled out from reference TRBV5-6 and TRBJ2-1, the complete variable domain reads DAGVTQSPTHLIKTRGQQVTLRCSPKSGHDTVSWYQQALGQGPQFIFQYYEEEERQRGNFPDRFSGHQFPNYSSELNVNALLLGDSALYLCASSPGSLGSNEQFFGPGTRLTVL.